In its sample, the clone carrying this TCR beta chain was seen many times. What it binds is unknown. A read error may account for a junction end that differs from germline. The read falls 3 residues short of the CDR3 end, and the missing part is taken from the germline J gene. The protocol was immunoSEQ multiplex PCR, while the TCRdb copy is restricted to in-frame clones and leaves out a portion. The sample offers 35,000 to 45,000 clones and no singletons, the top ten holding about 3%. CDR3 length: 16 amino acids. The germline V gene encodes CDR1 GTSNPN and CDR2 SVGIG (reference sequence). The data were taken from a study of T cell clonality in common variable immunodeficiency. Regarding the study as a whole: Fewer TCRbeta clones were shared among CVID subjects than controls. TCRbeta clonality was increased in CVID versus healthy controls. In common variable immunodeficiency, TCR beta chains reportedly carried fewer deletions and N-nucleotide insertions.

Both groups were predominantly of Caucasian heritage. V gene TRBV30 combines with J gene TRBJ1-3, with 7 bases fitting TRBD1. Sample: peripheral blood mononuclear cells. The receptor comes from a person aged 18-70 years in good health. CDR3 amino acids: CAWSAGRGGNRNAIYF. The part of the CDR3 DNA that was read is TGTGCCTGGAGTGCCGGGAGAGGGGGCAACAGAAACGCC. Variable domain in full (rest from reference TRBV30 and TRBJ1-3): SQTIHQWPATLVQPVGSPLSLECTVEGTSNPNLYWYRQAAGRGLQLLFYSVGIGQISSEVPQNLSASRPQDRQFILSSKKLLLSDSGFYLCAWSAGRGGNRNAIYFGEGSWLTVV.